In this sample, the clone carrying this TCR beta chain turned up a few times. No antigen is known for it. V lost 0 bases and J 7 bases, leaving 21 bases between the germline ends. Germline V lookup: CDR1 MNHEY, CDR2 SMNVEV (reference sequence). The CDR3 runs 18 residues. The data derive from a study of identical twins. Regarding the study as a whole: Modelling underestimated the level of out-of-frame TCR alpha sharing observed in monozygotic twins.

TCRdb redid the calling of the 5' RACE reads with MiXCR, one entry per CDR3 protein. This table has 500,000 to 700,000 distinct CDR3 sequences, just over 7% appearing once. This sample also appeared in a second study, on yellow fever vaccine responses in identical twins.

The sample taken for sequencing was PBMCs. This rearrangement joins TRBV27 to TRBJ1-4; a weak D match, TRBD1 (5 bases). The receptor comes from a woman younger than 30 in good health. The CDR3 DNA reads TGTGCCAGCAGTTTATCGTTTAGCAGGGAGGGTATTGGTGAAAAACTGTTTTTT. Its protein is CASSLSFSREGIGEKLFF.